A single sample gave rise to the 30 T cell receptor beta chains below, sequenced in a study of blood T cell repertoires in COVID-19. The table came from immunoSEQ multiplex PCR; TCRdb's copy has only in-frame clones and leaves some out. This table holds approximately 80,000 clones, about 81% found once. Sequencing input: peripheral blood. Receptors were obtained from a human donor in a cohort sampled during active COVID-19.

The CDR3 sequence is CASSESWVRGYSGANVLTF. The CDR3, as DNA: TGTGCCAGCAGTGAAAGCTGGGTCAGGGGTTACTCTGGGGCCAACGTCCTGACTTTC. V and J are TRBV6-1 and TRBJ2-6; a weak D match, TRBD1 (6 bases). V lost 2 bases, J lost 0 bases, and 17 bases lay in between. CDR1 and CDR2 (germline): MNHNS, SASEGT. The CDR3 loop spans 19 amino acids.

This clone was counted once. V and J are TRBV5-4 and TRBJ2-1; TRBD1 matches 8 bases. The CDR3 covers 13 residues. Germline V gives CDR1 SGHNT, CDR2 YYREEE (reference sequence). Trimming at V came to 4 bases and at J to 10 bases, leaving 7 bases not matched to a gene. The CDR3, as DNA: TGTGCCAGCAGCATACGGACAGGGCCCGAGCAGTTCTTC. This gives the protein CASSIRTGPEQFF.

This clone appeared a few times. V usage is TRBV10-3 and J usage is TRBJ2-5; a possible D gene is TRBD2 (7 bases). The V end was cut by 8 bases, the J end by 1 base, with 11 bases between. The CDR3 extends over 13 amino acids. Germline V lookup: CDR1 ENHRY, CDR2 SYGVKD. CDR3 in DNA: TGTGCCATCGGGGGGGGCCCCCAAGAGACCCAGTACTTC. Translating it yields CAIGGGPQETQYF.

V gene TRBV18 combines with J gene TRBJ1-2; 10 positions match TRBD1. The V gene's germline CDR1 is KGHSH and CDR2 LQKENI. The V segment lost 1 base and the J segment 3 bases; nucleotides outside the gene matches: 11. The CDR3 is made up of 18 amino acids. The CDR3 here is CASSPLDPRQGADYGYTF. As DNA, the CDR3 is TGTGCCAGCTCACCACTAGATCCAAGACAGGGGGCGGACTATGGCTACACCTTC.

The CDR3 region is CASSVGQGSPLHF. In DNA form, the CDR3 reads TGTGCCAGCAGCGTGGGACAGGGATCACCCCTCCACTTT. The chain is built from TRBV9 and TRBJ1-6, with 9 nucleotides matching TRBD1. This CDR3 has 13 residues. Looked up from germline, CDR1 is SGDLS and CDR2 is YYNGEE. Trimming at V came to 2 bases and at J to 10 bases, leaving 1 base not matched to a gene.

The V call is TRBV11-2, the J call TRBJ2-1; the match to TRBD2 covers 10 bases. Germline CDR1 SGHAT, CDR2 FQNNGV. V was clipped by 1 base and J by 4 bases; unmatched bases: 4. This CDR3 has 16 residues. The CDR3 DNA sequence: TGTGCCAGCAGCTTAGGACTAGCGGGCCGTTACAATGAGCAGTTCTTC. Protein: CASSLGLAGRYNEQFF.

V and J are TRBV30 and TRBJ1-2; D gene unclear. The CDR3 loop spans 13 amino acids. V lost 0 bases and J lost 3, with 8 bases in between. Germline V gene lookup returns CDR1 GTSNPN and CDR2 SVGIG (reference sequence). CDR3 in amino acids: CAWSVSHYYGYTF. The DNA for the CDR3 is TGTGCCTGGAGTGTCTCCCACTACTATGGCTACACCTTC.

The chain recombines TRBV9 with TRBJ2-3; 7 positions agree with TRBD2. The germline V gene has CDR1 SGDLS and CDR2 YYNGEE. J was trimmed by 2 bases and V by 6 bases; bases with no gene match: 3. The CDR3 runs to 13 residues. The CDR3 protein is CASNGGFTDTQYF. CDR3 DNA: TGTGCCAGCAACGGGGGGTTCACAGATACGCAGTATTTT.

The chain couples TRBV30 to TRBJ1-6; 11 nucleotides agree with TRBD1. This CDR3 is built from 15 residues. Germline CDR1 reads GTSNPN; CDR2 reads SVGIG (reference sequence). Losses at the gene ends were 5 bases for V and 10 bases for J; bases not matched to a gene: 10. The CDR3 loop is CAWCRGTGGFSPLHF. CDR3 sequence (DNA): TGTGCCTGGTGCCGCGGGACAGGGGGATTCTCACCCCTCCACTTT.

Many counts were recorded for this clone. This sequence joins TRBV7-9 and TRBJ2-3; 12 nucleotides agree with TRBD1. V shed 0 bases, J shed 1 base, and the junction held 2 bases outside the gene matches. The CDR3 has 17 amino acids. Germline V gene data show CDR1 as SEHNR and CDR2 as FQNEAQ (reference sequence). CDR3 loop: CASSLAGQGARTDTQYF. Here the CDR3 DNA reads TGTGCCAGCAGCTTAGCGGGACAGGGGGCACGCACAGATACGCAGTATTTT.

The chain joins TRBV30 to TRBJ2-2; no clear D. Germline V CDR1 and CDR2: GTSNPN, SVGIG (reference sequence). V dropped 4 bases and J dropped 3 bases, with 15 bases sitting between them. CDR3 size: 15 residues. The CDR3 region is CAWNPDPRDTGELFF. As DNA, the CDR3 is TGTGCCTGGAATCCCGACCCTCGGGACACCGGGGAGCTGTTTTTT.

This chain connects TRBV3-1 (or the pseudogene TRBV3-2) to TRBJ2-5; D is possibly TRBD1 (6 bases). Germline assignment: CDR1 LGHDT and CDR2 YNNKEL (reference sequence). CDR3 length: 15 amino acids. Trimming took 0 bases from V and 2 from J, leaving 10 bases between them. CDR3 region: CASSQEGAWQETQYF. In DNA, the CDR3 is TGTGCCAGCAGCCAAGAGGGGGCATGGCAAGAGACCCAGTACTTC.

The CDR3 loop reads CASSGYGQLVSPLHF. The DNA for the CDR3 is TGTGCCAGCAGCGGATACGGACAGTTGGTTTCACCCCTCCACTTT. The rearrangement joins TRBV9 to TRBJ1-6; D possibly corresponds to TRBD1 (6 bases). This CDR3 comprises 15 residues. Germline CDR1 SGDLS, CDR2 YYNGEE. With 3 bases removed from V and 9 bases from J, the gap between germline ends came to 16 bases.

The chain recombines TRBV11-2 with TRBJ2-2; 7 bases are a match to TRBD2. This CDR3 is built from 15 residues. Germline CDR1 is SGHAT and CDR2 is FQNNGV. V shed 1 base, J shed 5 bases, and the junction held 4 bases outside the gene matches. CDR3 residues: CASSLGLAETGELFF. Written as DNA, the CDR3 is TGTGCCAGCAGCTTAGGGCTAGCGGAAACCGGGGAGCTGTTTTTT. Full variable domain (rest looked up from reference TRBV11-2 and TRBJ2-2): EAGVAQSPRYKIIEKRQSVAFWCNPISGHATLYWYQQILGQGPKLLIQFQNNGVVDDSQLPKDRFSAERLKGVDSTLKIQPAKLEDSAVYLCASSLGLAETGELFFGEGSRLTVL.

This chain joins TRBV2 and TRBJ1-3; D gene uncertain. Per the germline V gene, CDR1 is SNHLY and CDR2 is FYNNEI. V was shortened by 2 bases and J by 0 bases, with 11 bases between the two germline ends. CDR3 size: 16 residues. This CDR3 is CASSERRLSSGNTIYF. CDR3 nucleotides: TGTGCCAGCAGTGAAAGGAGACTGAGCTCTGGAAACACCATATATTTT.

The chain joins TRBV3-1 (or the pseudogene TRBV3-2) to TRBJ1-3; tentatively, D is TRBD1 (5 bases). Trimming shortened V by 7 bases and J by 1 base, and 11 bases separated the two germline ends. Germline lookup yields CDR1 LGHDT and CDR2 YNNKEL (reference sequence). CDR3 size: 14 residues. DNA for the CDR3: TGTGCCAGCACCGCCAGACAGTCTGGAAACACCATATATTTT. Translating gives CASTARQSGNTIYF.

The rearrangement joins TRBV6-5 to TRBJ2-7; tentative D call: TRBD1 (6 bases). V shed 0 bases and J shed 3 bases, with 12 bases lying between them. Germline V gene data show CDR1 as MNHEY and CDR2 as SVGAGI. CDR3 length: 15 amino acids. CDR3: CASSYSTGGHYEQYF. The CDR3 DNA reads TGTGCCAGCAGTTACTCGACAGGCGGCCACTACGAGCAGTACTTC.

This chain links TRBV6-5 with TRBJ1-2, with TRBD1 matching over 7 bases. CDR1 is MNHEY and CDR2 is SVGAGI in the germline V gene. This CDR3 region has 15 residues. J was trimmed by 0 bases and V by 6 bases; bases with no gene match: 7. DNA of the CDR3: TGTGCCAGCAGAACACAGGGGACCCCTAACTATGGCTACACCTTC. Amino acids: CASRTQGTPNYGYTF.

This chain uses TRBV3-1 (or the pseudogene TRBV3-2) with TRBJ1-2; 9 bases agree with TRBD1. V lost 2 bases and J lost 7; bases outside the gene matches: 8. This CDR3 is 15 amino acids long. Germline V gives CDR1 LGHDT, CDR2 YNNKEL (reference sequence). The CDR3 bases are TGTGCCAGCAGCCAATTAAGGGACAGGGACCCTGGCTACACCTTC. Translated: CASSQLRDRDPGYTF.

The chain joins TRBV5-5 to TRBJ1-1; TRBD1 matches at 7 bases. CDR1 is SGHKS, CDR2 YYEKEE, per germline (reference sequence). The CDR3 has 13 amino acids. The V and J ends lost 1 base and 10 bases, in that order; junction bases with no gene match: 7. The CDR3 here is CASSLTPTGRAFF. The CDR3 bases are TGTGCCAGCAGCTTGACCCCGACAGGGAGAGCTTTCTTT.

This clone was observed at least ten times. This chain connects TRBV5-1 to TRBJ1-3; D gene unclear. The CDR3 contains 15 residues. The germline V and J ends were trimmed by 4 bases and 3 bases, with 14 bases remaining between them. From germline, CDR1 is SGHRS and CDR2 YFSETQ. The DNA for the CDR3 is TGCGCCAGCAGCGAAGATGCCGGAGTTGGAAACACCATATATTTT. Its protein is CASSEDAGVGNTIYF.

V and J are TRBV2 and TRBJ2-7; D is ambiguous. Germline V lookup: CDR1 SNHLY, CDR2 FYNNEI. CDR3 length equals 14 residues. V gave up 2 bases and J gave up 6 bases, with 14 bases separating them. This CDR3 is CASSENSPLGEQYF. CDR3 sequence (DNA): TGTGCCAGCAGTGAAAATTCCCCGCTCGGCGAGCAGTACTTC. The full variable domain, completed using reference TRBV2 and TRBJ2-7, is EPEVTQTPSHQVTQMGQEVILRCVPISNHLYFYWYRQILGQKVEFLVSFYNNEISEKSEIFDDQFSVERPDGSNFTLKIRSTKLEDSAMYFCASSENSPLGEQYFGPGTRLTVT.

This clone was recorded once. CDR3 loop: CASSSRARTQYF. The CDR3 DNA sequence: TGTGCCAGCAGCTCGAGGGCTCGGACCCAGTACTTC. The chain combines TRBV5-6 with TRBJ2-5; D might be TRBD2 (5 bases). In germline, CDR1 is SGHDT, CDR2 YYEEEE. The CDR3 runs to 12 residues. Trimming took off 3 bases at V and 7 bases at J, with 10 bases between the two ends.

J is TRBJ2-7 and V is TRBV5-1, with a tentative D call TRBD1 (6 bases). The V end was cut by 4 bases, the J end by 3 bases, with 17 bases between. Per the germline V gene, CDR1 is SGHRS and CDR2 is YFSETQ. This CDR3 spans 15 amino acids. CDR3 nucleotides: TGCGCCAGCAGCACCCGGACAGCCCAAGTCTACGAGCAGTACTTC. Protein: CASSTRTAQVYEQYF.

Only one count was recorded for this clone. This chain uses TRBV11-2 with TRBJ1-6; no definite D call. The CDR3 sequence is 12 residues long. The V end lost 5 bases, the J end lost 14 bases, and 13 bases lay between the germline ends. Germline CDR1 and CDR2: SGHAT and FQNNGV. The CDR3 protein is CASSKPGMSLHF. CDR3 nucleotide sequence: TGTGCCAGCAGCAAGCCCGGGATGTCCCTCCACTTT.

This clone came up a few times. The chain links TRBV24-1 to TRBJ2-5, with D possibly being TRBD1 (5 bases). Germline V lookup: CDR1 KGHDR, CDR2 SFDVKD. The CDR3 covers 11 residues. The V gene lost 9 bases and the J gene lost 1 base, with 5 bases spanning the gap. This chain's CDR3 is CATQGQETQYF. In nucleotides, the CDR3 is TGTGCCACCCAGGGCCAAGAGACCCAGTACTTC.

This clone was observed a single time. The chain carries TRBV7-6 and TRBJ1-6; 8 bases align to TRBD1. Losses at the gene ends were 5 bases for V and 7 bases for J; bases not matched to a gene: 4. Germline CDR1 is SGHVS and CDR2 is FNYEAQ. This CDR3 has 14 residues. The CDR3: CASSRTGQNSPLHF. The CDR3 DNA is TGTGCCAGCAGCCGGACAGGGCAAAATTCACCCCTCCACTTT.

Only one count was recorded for this clone. The chain is built from TRBV5-6 and TRBJ1-6; 9 bases align to TRBD1. The ends lost 5 bases at V and 2 bases at J; junction bases unmatched: 5. CDR3 length equals 16 residues. Per germline, CDR1 SGHDT and CDR2 YYEEEE. DNA for the CDR3: TGTGCCAGCAGGGGACAGGGTTGGCCCTATAATTCACCCCTCCACTTT. Amino acids: CASRGQGWPYNSPLHF.

The rearrangement joins TRBV5-6 to TRBJ2-7; D is perhaps TRBD2 (5 bases). The CDR3 contains 13 residues. Germline lookup yields CDR1 SGHDT and CDR2 YYEEEE. The V gene lost 4 bases and the J gene lost 2 bases, with 10 bases spanning the gap. The CDR3 region has the DNA TGTGCCAGCAGCACGGGGTCAACCTACGAGCAGTACTTC. Encoded protein: CASSTGSTYEQYF.

This clone was seen only once. The chain links TRBV7-2 to TRBJ2-7; the match to TRBD1 covers 9 bases. The CDR3 contains 14 residues. Germline lookup yields CDR1 SGHTA and CDR2 FQGNSA. V shed 5 bases and J 4 bases; nucleotides not matched to a gene: 6. The CDR3 spells CASSQGQGVYEQYF. In DNA form, the CDR3 reads TGTGCCAGCAGCCAGGGACAGGGAGTGTACGAGCAGTACTTC.